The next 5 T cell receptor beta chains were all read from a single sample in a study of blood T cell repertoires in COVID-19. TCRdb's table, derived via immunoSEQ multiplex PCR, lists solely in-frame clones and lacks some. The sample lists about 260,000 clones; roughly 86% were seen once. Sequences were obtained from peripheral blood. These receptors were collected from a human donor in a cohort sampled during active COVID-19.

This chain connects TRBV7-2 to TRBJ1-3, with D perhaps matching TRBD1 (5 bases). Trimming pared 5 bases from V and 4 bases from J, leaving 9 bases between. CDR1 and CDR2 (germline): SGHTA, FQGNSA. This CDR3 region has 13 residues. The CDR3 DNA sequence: TGTGCCAGCAGCACAAGACAGGGAAACACCATATATTTT. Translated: CASSTRQGNTIYF.

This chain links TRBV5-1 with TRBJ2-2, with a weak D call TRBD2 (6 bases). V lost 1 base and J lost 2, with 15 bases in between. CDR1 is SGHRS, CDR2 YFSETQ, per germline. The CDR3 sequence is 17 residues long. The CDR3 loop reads CASSLFAGRLNTGELFF. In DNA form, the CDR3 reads TGCGCCAGCAGCTTGTTTGCGGGGAGGCTTAACACCGGGGAGCTGTTTTTT.

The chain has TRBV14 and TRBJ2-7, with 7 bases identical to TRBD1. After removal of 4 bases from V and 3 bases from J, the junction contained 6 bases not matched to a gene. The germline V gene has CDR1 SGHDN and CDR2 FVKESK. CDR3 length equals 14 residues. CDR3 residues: CASSLGTDHYEQYF. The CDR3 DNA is TGTGCCAGCAGCCTCGGGACAGACCACTACGAGCAGTACTTC.

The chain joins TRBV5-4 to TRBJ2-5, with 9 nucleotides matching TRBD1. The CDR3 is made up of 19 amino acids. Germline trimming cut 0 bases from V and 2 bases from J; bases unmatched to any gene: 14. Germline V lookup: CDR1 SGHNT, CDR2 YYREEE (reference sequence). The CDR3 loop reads CASSLGPVGGTGPQETQYF. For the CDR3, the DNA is TGTGCCAGCAGCTTGGGGCCGGTTGGGGGGACAGGGCCTCAAGAGACCCAGTACTTC. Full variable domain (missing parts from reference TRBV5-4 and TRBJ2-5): ETGVTQSPTHLIKTRGQQVTLRCSSQSGHNTVSWYQQALGQGPQFIFQYYREEENGRGNFPPRFSGLQFPNYSSELNVNALELDDSALYLCASSLGPVGGTGPQETQYFGPGTRLLVL.

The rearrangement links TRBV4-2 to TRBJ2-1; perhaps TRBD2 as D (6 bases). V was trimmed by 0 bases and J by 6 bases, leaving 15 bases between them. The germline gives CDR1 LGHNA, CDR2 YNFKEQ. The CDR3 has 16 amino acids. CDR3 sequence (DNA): TGTGCCAGCAGCCAAGATGGAGGGGATACTCCCAATGAGCAGTTCTTC. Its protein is CASSQDGGDTPNEQFF.